Following are 19 T cell receptor beta chains from one sample sequenced in a study of T cells in Graves' hyperthyroidism and ophthalmopathy. There were TCR beta CDR3 regions amplified from RNA transcripts. In the first-round RT-PCR of the TCR CDR3, the HTBI primer set was used. TCRdb reprocessed the multiplex PCR reads via MiXCR and lists one record per CDR3 protein. The table lists around 500,000 distinct CDR3 sequences, 22% of them singletons. The sequenced material came from blood. These receptors came from a woman in her 70s with Graves' ophthalmopathy.

This clonotype has more than one count but fewer than ten. The chain combines TRBV5-1 with TRBJ2-2, with D perhaps TRBD2 (7 bases). Germline-derived CDR1 and CDR2 are SGHRS and YFSETQ. The CDR3 totals 15 residues. V lost 5 bases and J 0 bases, leaving 11 bases between the germline ends. CDR3 loop: CASSRGAPNTGELFF. The CDR3 DNA reads as TGCGCCAGCAGTCGGGGGGCCCCGAACACCGGGGAGCTGTTTTTT.

This clonotype has at least ten counts. The V gene is TRBV6-1, the J gene TRBJ2-2, with 9 nucleotides matching TRBD2. This CDR3 has 16 amino acids. Germline V gene sequence: CDR1 MNHNS, CDR2 SASEGT. Trimming at V came to 5 bases and at J to 1 base, leaving 5 bases not matched to a gene. The CDR3 here is CASSPLAGVNTGELFF. The CDR3 bases are TGTGCCAGCAGTCCCTTAGCGGGAGTGAACACCGGGGAGCTGTTTTTT.

The J gene is TRBJ2-7, the V gene TRBV12-3 or TRBV12-4, with TRBD2 matching over 11 bases. The CDR3 sequence is 15 residues long. With V trimmed by 4 bases and J by 0 bases, 2 bases remained unmatched. The CDR3 DNA reads as TGTGCCAGCAGTTGGGGACTAGCGGACTCCTACGAGCAGTACTTC. Its translation: CASSWGLADSYEQYF.

This rearrangement joins TRBV24-1 to TRBJ2-2; D perhaps matches TRBD2 (5 bases). The germline V gene has CDR1 KGHDR and CDR2 SFDVKD. V was trimmed by 10 bases and J by 3 bases, leaving 8 bases between them. The CDR3 runs to 12 residues. CDR3 nucleotides: TGTGCCACAGCCGGGGACACCGGGGAGCTGTTTTTT. Translated, it gives CATAGDTGELFF.

This clonotype was detected only once. The chain carries TRBV6-2 or TRBV6-3 and TRBJ2-1, with 8 bases lining up with TRBD2. CDR1 is MNHEY, CDR2 SVGEGT, per germline. V trimming: 5 bases; J trimming: 3 bases; junction bases outside the gene matches: 9. The CDR3 loop spans 16 amino acids. The CDR3 spells CASSGLARSVYNEQFF. For the CDR3, the DNA is TGTGCCAGCAGTGGACTAGCCCGAAGCGTCTACAATGAGCAGTTCTTC.

The chain joins TRBV5-1 to TRBJ2-2; 11 bases map to TRBD1. Germline lookup yields CDR1 SGHRS and CDR2 YFSETQ. The CDR3 extends over 15 amino acids. The V segment lost 6 bases and the J segment 4 bases; nucleotides outside the gene matches: 5. The CDR3 region has the DNA TGCGCCAGCAAGTTCGGGACAGGGGGCACCGGGGAGCTGTTTTTT. It encodes CASKFGTGGTGELFF.

A few counts support this clonotype. The chain recombines TRBV6-1 with TRBJ2-3; 7 bases match TRBD1. Germline V lookup: CDR1 MNHNS, CDR2 SASEGT. V trimming: 5 bases; J trimming: 0 bases; junction bases outside the gene matches: 8. This CDR3 has 16 amino acids. CDR3 loop: CASSQGQDSSTDTQYF. The CDR3 region has the DNA TGTGCCAGCAGTCAAGGACAGGACTCTAGCACAGATACGCAGTATTTT.

This clonotype was seen only a few times. CDR3 sequence: CSAGGQGTPYEQYF. The CDR3 DNA sequence: TGCAGTGCTGGCGGACAGGGGACACCCTACGAGCAGTACTTC. This chain links TRBV20-1 with TRBJ2-7, with 9 bases aligning to TRBD1. J gave up 2 bases and V 5 bases, and 7 bases lay outside the gene matches. The CDR3 is 14 residues long. The germline V gene encodes CDR1 DFQATT and CDR2 SNEGSKA (reference sequence).

The chain carries TRBV18 and TRBJ2-1, with 12 nucleotides matching TRBD2. V shed 6 bases and J 8 bases; nucleotides not matched to a gene: 8. CDR3 length: 15 amino acids. Per germline, CDR1 KGHSH and CDR2 LQKENI. CDR3 DNA sequence: TGTGCCAGCTCGGCGACTAGCGGGAGATCCGATGAGCAGTTCTTC. Translating gives CASSATSGRSDEQFF.

At least ten counts were recorded for this clonotype. The chain is built from TRBV7-2 and TRBJ2-1; D may be TRBD1 or TRBD2 (6 bases each). Germline V CDR1 and CDR2: SGHTA, FQGNSA. The CDR3 extends over 12 amino acids. The V end was cut by 1 base, the J end by 13 bases, with 11 bases between. CDR3 sequence reads: CASSLGLGGQFF. In DNA form, the CDR3 reads TGTGCCAGCAGCTTAGGACTAGGGGGACAGTTCTTC. The full variable domain, its missing parts supplied by reference TRBV7-2 and TRBJ2-1, is GAGVSQSPSNKVTEKGKDVELRCDPISGHTALYWYRQSLGQGLEFLIYFQGNSAPDKSGLPSDRFSAERTGGSVSTLTIQRTQQEDSAVYLCASSLGLGGQFFGPGTRLTVL.

The sample holds many counts of this clonotype. The V gene is TRBV28, the J gene TRBJ2-7, with 11 nucleotides matching TRBD1. This CDR3 is 16 amino acids long. V dropped 7 bases and J dropped 4; count of bases not matched to a gene: 12. Germline assignment: CDR1 MDHEN and CDR2 SYDVKM. CDR3 amino acids: CASTLKAGTGGYEQYF. CDR3 nucleotides: TGTGCCAGCACCCTAAAGGCCGGGACAGGGGGGTACGAGCAGTACTTC.

The V gene is TRBV6-1, the J gene TRBJ1-5; D ambiguous. Germline V gene sequence: CDR1 MNHNS, CDR2 SASEGT. Trimming shortened V by 0 bases and J by 3 bases, and 3 bases separated the two germline ends. This CDR3 is built from 13 residues. This CDR3 reads CASSEATNQPQHF. In nucleotides, the CDR3 is TGTGCCAGCAGTGAAGCGACCAATCAGCCCCAGCATTTT.

This clonotype was found a few times. The genes are TRBV11-2 and TRBJ2-2, with D hard to call. The germline V gene encodes CDR1 SGHAT and CDR2 FQNNGV. The CDR3 length is 16 residues. Trimming removed 1 base from V and 0 bases from J, with 9 bases in between. CDR3 bases: TGTGCCAGCAGCTTAGCGGCGGCGGCGAACACCGGGGAGCTGTTTTTT. Encoded protein: CASSLAAAANTGELFF.

The chain combines TRBV12-3 or TRBV12-4 with TRBJ2-5, with D perhaps TRBD1 (8 bases). The CDR3 extends over 16 amino acids. The germline V and J ends were trimmed by 6 bases and 2 bases, with 19 bases remaining between them. CDR3 nucleotides: TGTGCCAGCAGGGCTTGGACAGGGAGGGGACAAGAGACCCAGTACTTC. Amino acid sequence: CASRAWTGRGQETQYF.

At least ten counts were recorded for this clonotype. The chain carries TRBV28 and TRBJ1-1, with a possible D match to TRBD1 (6 bases). The CDR3 loop spans 16 amino acids. In germline, CDR1 is MDHEN, CDR2 SYDVKM. Between the trimmed V and J ends, which lost 6 bases and 0 bases, there was a span of 17 bases. CDR3: CASRQESGAVNTEAFF. The CDR3 DNA reads TGTGCCAGCAGACAAGAGTCGGGGGCCGTGAACACTGAAGCTTTCTTT.

This clonotype occurred many times. The chain recombines TRBV11-2 with TRBJ2-7, with D unresolved. Germline-derived CDR1 and CDR2 are SGHAT and FQNNGV. The germline V and J ends were trimmed by 5 bases and 2 bases, with 4 bases remaining between them. The length of the CDR3 is 11 residues. CDR3 sequence (DNA): TGTGCCAGCAGCGTTGCCTACGAGCAGTACTTC. It yields the protein CASSVAYEQYF.

The gene calls are TRBV28 and TRBJ1-4, with D possibly being TRBD1 (6 bases). Germline lookup yields CDR1 MDHEN and CDR2 SYDVKM. V was cut by 6 bases and J by 8 bases, with 22 bases left in between. The CDR3 has 16 amino acids. CDR3 sequence reads: CASSPSRMGGWEKLFF. As DNA, the CDR3 is TGTGCCAGCAGCCCCAGTAGAATGGGGGGCTGGGAAAAACTGTTTTTT.

This clonotype was counted a few times. The junction differs from germline at one of its ends, possibly a read error. DNA of the CDR3: TGTGCCAACAGTGAATGGGGACAGGGGATTTCCGATACGCAGTATTTT. Amino acid sequence: CANSEWGQGISDTQYF. This chain links TRBV6-1 with TRBJ2-3; TRBD1 matches 10 bases. The CDR3 sequence is 16 residues long. Germline V CDR1 and CDR2: MNHNS, SASEGT.

Only a few counts were recorded for this clonotype. V and J are TRBV6-2 or TRBV6-3 and TRBJ2-7; TRBD2 aligns across 8 bases. CDR1 is MNHEY, CDR2 SVGEGT, per germline. This CDR3 is built from 15 residues. J gave up 4 bases and V 6 bases, and 11 bases lay outside the gene matches. The CDR3 DNA reads as TGTGCCAGCAGCCGCTCCGGGACTAGACATTACGAGCAGTACTTC. Protein: CASSRSGTRHYEQYF.